This TCR beta chain originates from a study of blood T cell repertoires in COVID-19. Study as a whole: Samples representing acute and convalescent COVID-19 were sourced from the United States, Italy and Spain. In each case, the material was cDNA or gDNA derived from T cells, B-cell-depleted T cells, or PBMCs.

As handled by the study authors: How many nucleated cells were present was estimated from reference gene primer amplification. Clones were read by immunoSEQ multiplex PCR, and TCRdb kept only the in-frame ones, dropping some. V, J and clone size are those of that table, while D and trimming were read from the DNA. The sample has approximately 20,000 clones, about nine tenths seen once. This CDR3 has 13 amino acids. V gave up 2 bases and J gave up 1 base, with 6 bases separating them. CDR1 is SGDLS, CDR2 YYNGEE, per germline. The chain couples TRBV9 to TRBJ1-1; the D is unclear. Input material: peripheral blood. The sequence was obtained from a human donor in a cohort sampled during active COVID-19. The CDR3 spells CASSVQANTEAFF. For the CDR3, the DNA is TGTGCCAGCAGCGTGCAGGCGAACACTGAAGCTTTCTTT.